This T cell receptor beta chain comes out of a study of OX40 agonist ivuxolimab in advanced cancers. Assay: immunoSEQ multiplex PCR; the TCRdb copy retains only in-frame clones and omits some. The sample has over 55,000 clones, over 75% seen once; the top ten hold about 6%. The germline V gene has CDR1 MNHEY and CDR2 SMNVEV (reference sequence). The CDR3 covers 14 residues. V was cut by 1 base and J by 8 bases, with 12 bases left in between. This specimen consisted of CD4+ or CD8+ T cells sorted from blood, obtained in a trial of the OX40 agonist ivuxolimab. This receptor was obtained from an adult with an advanced solid tumor such as melanoma, head and neck, liver or kidney cancer. The chain combines TRBV27 with TRBJ2-1; no definite D call. The CDR3 DNA is TGTGCCAGCAGTTTATTGGGTAGTTGGGATGAGCAGTTCTTC. Amino acid sequence: CASSLLGSWDEQFF.